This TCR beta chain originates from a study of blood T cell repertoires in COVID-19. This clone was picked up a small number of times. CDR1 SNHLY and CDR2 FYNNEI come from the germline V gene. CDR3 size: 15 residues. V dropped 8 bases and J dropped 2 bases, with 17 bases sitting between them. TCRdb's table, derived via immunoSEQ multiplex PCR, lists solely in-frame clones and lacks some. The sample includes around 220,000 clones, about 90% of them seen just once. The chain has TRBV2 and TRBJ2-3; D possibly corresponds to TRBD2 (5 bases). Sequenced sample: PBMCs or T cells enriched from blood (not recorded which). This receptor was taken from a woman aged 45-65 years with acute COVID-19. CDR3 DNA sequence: TGTGCCAGCGGAAGAGCGGAACTAGACACAGATACGCAGTATTTT. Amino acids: CASGRAELDTDTQYF.